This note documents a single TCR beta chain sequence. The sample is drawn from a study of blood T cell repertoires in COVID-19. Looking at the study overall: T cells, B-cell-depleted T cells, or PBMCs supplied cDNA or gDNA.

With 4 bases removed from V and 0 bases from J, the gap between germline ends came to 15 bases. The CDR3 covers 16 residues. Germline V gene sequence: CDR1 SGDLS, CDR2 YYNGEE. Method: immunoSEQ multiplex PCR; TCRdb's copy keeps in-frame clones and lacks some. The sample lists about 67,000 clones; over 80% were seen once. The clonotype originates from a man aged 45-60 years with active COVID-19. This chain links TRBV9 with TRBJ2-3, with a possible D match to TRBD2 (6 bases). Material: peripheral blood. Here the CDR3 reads CASSPGLSSSTDTQYF. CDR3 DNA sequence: TGTGCCAGCAGCCCCGGACTATCTTCTAGCACAGATACGCAGTATTTT.